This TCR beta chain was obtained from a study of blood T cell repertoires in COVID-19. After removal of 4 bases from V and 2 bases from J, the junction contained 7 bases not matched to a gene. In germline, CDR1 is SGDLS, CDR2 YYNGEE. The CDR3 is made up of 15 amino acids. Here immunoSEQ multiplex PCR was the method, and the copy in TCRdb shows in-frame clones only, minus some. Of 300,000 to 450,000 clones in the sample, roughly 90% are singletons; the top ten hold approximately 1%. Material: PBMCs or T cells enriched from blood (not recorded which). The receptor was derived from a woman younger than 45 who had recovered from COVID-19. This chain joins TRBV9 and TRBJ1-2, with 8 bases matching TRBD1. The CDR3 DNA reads TGTGCCAGCAGCTTGGAGCAGGGGGCCAACTATGGCTACACCTTC. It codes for CASSLEQGANYGYTF.